This T cell receptor (beta chain) was documented in a study of response to subunit inactivated influenza vaccine (dated by TCRdb to 2016 to 2019). Broadly, across the study: To follow how T cells responded to a trivalent subunit inactivated influenza vaccine, the researchers relied on deep quantitative profiling of the T cell receptor repertoire. Overall results and qualifications from the work: It was suggested by the authors that each seasonal influenza vaccination may recruit only a limited number of new T cells.

Library preparation used RT-PCR. Instrument used: Illumina HiSeq 2500. Starting from the raw public reads, TCRdb applied fastp trimming at Q25, assembled clones with MiXCR and retained in-frame beta chains. Rows are unified per CDR3 protein, each entry keeping the most common DNA and genes. Here the sample has more than 550,000 distinct CDR3 sequences; about 10% occur a single time. In total, the top ten clones hold approximately 9.9% of the sample. This clonotype was detected a few times. Its antigen specificity is not known. No per-base quality is available; no much larger clone lies one base away. The germline V gene specifies SGDLS as CDR1 and YYNGEE as CDR2. Including cysteine and phenylalanine, the CDR3 has 14 amino acids. The read is trimmed to its CDR3 DNA, 42 bases read in frame from base 1. V is cut by 8 bases and J by 5 bases, and the space between the germline ends is 19 bases. These data were likewise used in another study, on T cells expressing NK-cell markers. That second report states: TCR beta cDNA libraries were prepared using 5'RACE template switching, which introduced a universal primer site and unique molecular identifiers. In sorted CD3+CD56+NKG2C+, CD3+CD56+NKG2C- and CD3+CD56-NKG2C+ T-cell subsets from about 8 donors, TCR beta-chain repertoires were profiled. Among the eight sequenced donors, only one was HCMV-seronegative, while the other seven were HCMV-seropositive. To restrict sorting to alphabetaTCR-expressing T cells, an anti-gammadeltaTCR antibody was added in several experiments. In about six donors, the dominant CD3+CD56+NKG2C+ clonotypes were found to rank among the top 10 CD8+ clonotypes and to make up about 1.0-8% of CD8+ T cells. Those dominant clonotypes were again the most abundant among CD3+CD56-NKG2C+ cells in a few donors, at roughly 28.3-65%. Whether the expanded NKG2C-expressing T cell clones were specific for HCMV antigens remained unclear. The study sequenced eight donors, all healthy volunteers chosen at random: three men and five women. HCMV serostatus was determined by detecting HCMV-specific IgG in serum with a commercial ELISA kit. Ficoll density gradient centrifugation was used to isolate peripheral blood mononuclear cells from blood. For roughly 6 donors, bulk peripheral blood T-cell repertoires were additionally sequenced from unsorted PBMC. Synthesis of cDNA was primed from the TCR beta constant segment and was followed by two consecutive PCR amplification steps. Sequencing of the libraries produced 2 x 150 bp reads on Illumina HiSeq 2000/2500, MiSeq or NextSeq. Reads were demultiplexed and grouped by UMI with MIGEC, and clonotypes were assembled and quantified with MiTCR. To exclude erroneous sequences, any TCR cDNA sequence not supported by at least two reads was discarded. The tcR package was used for downstream repertoire analysis, and clonotypes were matched across fractions by CDR3 nucleotide sequence plus V segment. VDJmatch was used to annotate antigen specificity against VDJdb, with one amino acid substitution in CDR3 allowed.

This sample comprised PBMCs from blood, obtained on the day of vaccination. The TCR originated in a man aged 45-65 years who received an inactivated influenza vaccine. Donor details come from another sample of the same person, matched by shared clones. The chain couples TRBV9 to TRBJ2-5, with TRBD2 tentatively as D gene (7 bases match). The sequenced DNA: TGTGCCAGTGGGCCGGGGGGCCGAGCGGAGACCCAGTACTTC. Translated, it gives CASGPGGRAETQYF. Extended through the reference TRBV9 and TRBJ2-5 proteins, this CDR3 yields the full variable domain: DSGVTQTPKHLITATGQRVTLRCSPRSGDLSVYWYQQSLDQGLQFLIQYYNGEERAKGNILERFSAQQFPDLHSELNLSSLELGDSALYFCASGPGGRAETQYFGPGTRLLVL.